This T cell receptor beta chain was captured by sequencing in a study of blood T cell repertoires in COVID-19. About the study: Sites across the United States, Italy and Spain contributed samples from acute and convalescent COVID-19.

In this sample, this clone turned up a few times. Original data processing: Nucleated cell number was recorded as an estimate derived from reference gene primer amplification. Sequencing used immunoSEQ multiplex PCR; TCRdb keeps in-frame clones, though not all of them. V and J calls and clone size are those listed in that table; D and trimming were worked out from the DNA. Of some 250,000 clones listed, over 85% are singletons. Everyone who took part was about 18 to 90 years old, and they came from about two dozen US areas. Researchers sorted participants into cohorts using their self-reported clinical history. Sequencing used PBMCs or T cells enriched from blood (not recorded which). This TCR was recovered from a woman aged 25 to 45 with acute COVID-19.

The CDR3 DNA sequence: TGTGCCACCAGTGATCGCCCCGGACTCCCAAATGCCGGTCGCGATACGCAGTATTTT. Residues: CATSDRPGLPNAGRDTQYF. J is TRBJ2-3 and V is TRBV24-1; a possible D gene is TRBD2 (5 bases). CDR1 is KGHDR and CDR2 is SFDVKD in the germline V gene. The CDR3 sequence is 19 residues long. V was shortened by 3 bases and J by 6 bases, with 27 bases between the two germline ends.